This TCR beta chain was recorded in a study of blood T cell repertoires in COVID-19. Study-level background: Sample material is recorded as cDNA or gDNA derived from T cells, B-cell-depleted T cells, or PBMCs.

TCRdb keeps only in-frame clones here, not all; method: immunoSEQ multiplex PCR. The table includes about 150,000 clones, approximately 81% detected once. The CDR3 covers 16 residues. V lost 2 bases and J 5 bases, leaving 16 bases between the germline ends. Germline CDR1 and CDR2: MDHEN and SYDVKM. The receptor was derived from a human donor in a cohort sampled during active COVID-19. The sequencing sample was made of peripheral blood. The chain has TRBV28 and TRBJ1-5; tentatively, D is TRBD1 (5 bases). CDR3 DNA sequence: TGTGCCAGCAGTTTAAGCCCCCGCCAGGGCCATCAGCCCCAGCATTTT. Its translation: CASSLSPRQGHQPQHF.